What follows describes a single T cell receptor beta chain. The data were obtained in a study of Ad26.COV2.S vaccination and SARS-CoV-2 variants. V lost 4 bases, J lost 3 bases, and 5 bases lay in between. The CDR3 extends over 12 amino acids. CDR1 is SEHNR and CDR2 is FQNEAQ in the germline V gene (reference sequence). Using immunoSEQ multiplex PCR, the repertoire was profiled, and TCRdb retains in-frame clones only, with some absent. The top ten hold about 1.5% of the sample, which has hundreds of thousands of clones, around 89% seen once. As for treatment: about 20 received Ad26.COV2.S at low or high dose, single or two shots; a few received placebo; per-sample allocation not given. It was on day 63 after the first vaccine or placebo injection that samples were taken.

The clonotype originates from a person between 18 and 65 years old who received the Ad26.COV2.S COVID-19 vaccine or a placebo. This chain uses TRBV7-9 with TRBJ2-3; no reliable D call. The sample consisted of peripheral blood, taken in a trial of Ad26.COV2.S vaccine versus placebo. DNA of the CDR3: TGTGCCAGCAGCTCCGAAACAGATACGCAGTATTTT. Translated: CASSSETDTQYF.